This TCR beta chain stems from a study of blood T cells in healthy people across ages. Alongside a J-beta primer mix, a sample-barcoded 5' primer served in a second PCR lasting roughly 7 to 11 cycles. From the 5' RACE reads, TCRdb called clonotypes with MiXCR, one entry per CDR3 protein. The repertoire holds more than 750,000 distinct CDR3 sequences, with roughly 28% as singletons. CDR3 length equals 14 residues. The V and J ends lost 1 base and 8 bases respectively, with 11 bases between them. Germline CDR1 reads LGHNA; CDR2 reads YNFKEQ. The same data also contributed to another study, on T cells of mothers and their children.

Sequenced material: blood. J is TRBJ1-4 and V is TRBV4-2; D is ambiguous. The clonotype originates from a middle-aged woman in good health. The DNA for the CDR3 is TGTGCCAGCAGCCAAGGTGGAGGATGGGAAAAACTGTTTTTT. It yields the protein CASSQGGGWEKLFF.